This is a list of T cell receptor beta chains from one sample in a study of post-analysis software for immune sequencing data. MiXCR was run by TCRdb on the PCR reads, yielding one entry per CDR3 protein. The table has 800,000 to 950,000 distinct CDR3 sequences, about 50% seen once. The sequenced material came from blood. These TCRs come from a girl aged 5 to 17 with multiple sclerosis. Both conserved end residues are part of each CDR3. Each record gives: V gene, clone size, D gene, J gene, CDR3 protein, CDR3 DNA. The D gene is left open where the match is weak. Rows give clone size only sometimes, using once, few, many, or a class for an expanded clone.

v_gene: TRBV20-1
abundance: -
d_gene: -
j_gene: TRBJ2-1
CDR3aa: CSALLGRRDNYNEQFF
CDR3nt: TGCAGTGCTCTCCTTGGGCGGAGGGACAACTACAATGAGCAGTTCTTC

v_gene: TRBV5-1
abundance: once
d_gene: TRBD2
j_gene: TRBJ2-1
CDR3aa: CASSYTGTSIFNEQFF
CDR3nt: TGCGCCAGCAGCTACACCGGGACTAGCATTTTCAATGAGCAGTTCTTC

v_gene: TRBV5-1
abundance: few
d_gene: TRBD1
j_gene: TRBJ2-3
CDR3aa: CASRSGTGLDTQYF
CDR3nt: TGCGCCAGTCGATCCGGGACAGGGCTCGATACGCAGTATTTT

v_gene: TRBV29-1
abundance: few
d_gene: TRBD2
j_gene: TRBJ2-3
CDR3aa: CSVELWASGSTDTQYF
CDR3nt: TGCAGCGTTGAATTATGGGCTAGCGGGAGCACAGATACGCAGTATTTT

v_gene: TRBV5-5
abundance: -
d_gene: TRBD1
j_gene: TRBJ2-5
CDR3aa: CTSSGTGGYQETQYF
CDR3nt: TGTACCAGCAGCGGGACAGGGGGTTACCAAGAGACCCAGTACTTC

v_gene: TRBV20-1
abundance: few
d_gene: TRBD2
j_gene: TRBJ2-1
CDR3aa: CSARGGQREGYNEQFF
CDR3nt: TGCAGTGCCAGAGGGGGGCAGCGGGAGGGCTACAATGAGCAGTTCTTC

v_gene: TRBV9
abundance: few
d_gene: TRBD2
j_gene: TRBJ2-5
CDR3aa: CASSLYGRGPLETQYF
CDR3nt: TGTGCCAGCAGCCTTTACGGGAGGGGCCCCTTGGAGACCCAGTACTTC

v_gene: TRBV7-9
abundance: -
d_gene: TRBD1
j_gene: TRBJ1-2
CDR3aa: CASSHDRAPNYGYTF
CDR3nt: TGTGCCAGCAGCCACGACAGGGCTCCTAACTATGGCTACACCTTC

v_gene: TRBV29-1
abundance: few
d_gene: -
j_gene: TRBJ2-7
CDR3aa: CSVKAEFYEQYF
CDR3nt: TGCAGCGTCAAAGCTGAGTTCTACGAGCAGTACTTC

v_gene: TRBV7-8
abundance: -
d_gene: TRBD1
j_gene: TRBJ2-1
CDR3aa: CASTLGTGNNEQFF
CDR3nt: TGTGCCAGCACCTTAGGGACAGGGAACAATGAGCAGTTCTTC

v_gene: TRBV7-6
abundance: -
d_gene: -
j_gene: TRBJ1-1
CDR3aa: CASSPDSTMNTEAFF
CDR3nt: TGTGCCAGCAGCCCTGACAGCACCATGAACACTGAAGCTTTCTTT

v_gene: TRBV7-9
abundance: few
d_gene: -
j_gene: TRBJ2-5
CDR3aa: CASSPSGRQTEETQYF
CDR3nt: TGTGCCAGCAGCCCCTCGGGACGTCAGACAGAAGAGACCCAGTACTTC

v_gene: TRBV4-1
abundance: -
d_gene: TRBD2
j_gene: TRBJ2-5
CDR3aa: CASSQGGGRLGETQYF
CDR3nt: TGCGCCAGCAGCCAAGGTGGCGGGAGACTGGGTGAGACCCAGTACTTC

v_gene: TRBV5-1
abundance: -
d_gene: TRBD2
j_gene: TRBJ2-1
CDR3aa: CASSLIQREIYNEQFF
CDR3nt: TGCGCCAGCAGCTTGATCCAGCGGGAGATCTACAATGAGCAGTTCTTC

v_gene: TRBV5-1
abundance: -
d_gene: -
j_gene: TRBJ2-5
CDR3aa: CASSYRTVQETQYF
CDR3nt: TGCGCCAGCAGCTACCGGACGGTCCAAGAGACCCAGTACTTC

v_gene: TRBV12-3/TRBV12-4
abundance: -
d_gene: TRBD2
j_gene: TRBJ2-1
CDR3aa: CASSLSGRADNEQFF
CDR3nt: TGTGCCAGCAGTTTGAGCGGGAGGGCCGACAATGAGCAGTTCTTC

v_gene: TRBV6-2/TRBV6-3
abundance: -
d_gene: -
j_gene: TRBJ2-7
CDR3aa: CASLSVISREQYF
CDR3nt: TGTGCCAGCCTTAGCGTGATTTCGAGGGAGCAGTACTTC

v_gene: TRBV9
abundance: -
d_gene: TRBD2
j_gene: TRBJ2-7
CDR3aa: CASSMTSGSSSEQYF
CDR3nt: TGTGCCAGCAGCATGACTAGCGGGAGCTCATCCGAGCAGTACTTC

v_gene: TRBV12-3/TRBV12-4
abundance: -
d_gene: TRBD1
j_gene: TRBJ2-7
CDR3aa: CASRSRTGNSYEQYF
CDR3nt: TGTGCCAGCAGATCCCGGACAGGGAACTCCTACGAGCAGTACTTC

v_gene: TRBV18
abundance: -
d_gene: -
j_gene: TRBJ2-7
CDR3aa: CASSPYPADRLYSYEQYF
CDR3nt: TGTGCCAGCTCACCCTATCCCGCTGACAGGTTATACTCCTACGAGCAGTACTTC

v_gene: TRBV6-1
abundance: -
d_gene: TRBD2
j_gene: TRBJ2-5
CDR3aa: CASSEAPGLGQETQYF
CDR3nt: TGTGCCAGCAGTGAAGCGCCGGGACTAGGACAAGAGACCCAGTACTTC

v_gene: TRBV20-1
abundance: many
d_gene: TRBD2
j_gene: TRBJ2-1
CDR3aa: CSARAGTNTEEQFF
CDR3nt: TGCAGTGCTAGAGCCGGGACTAACACAGAAGAGCAGTTCTTC

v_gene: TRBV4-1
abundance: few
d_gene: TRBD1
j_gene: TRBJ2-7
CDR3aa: CASSQDHSRDRAYEQYF
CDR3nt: TGCGCCAGCAGCCAAGATCATTCTCGGGACAGGGCTTACGAGCAGTACTTC

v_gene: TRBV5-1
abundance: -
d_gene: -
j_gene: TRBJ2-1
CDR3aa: CASSLRADNEQFF
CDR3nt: TGCGCCAGCAGCTTGCGGGCAGACAATGAGCAGTTCTTC

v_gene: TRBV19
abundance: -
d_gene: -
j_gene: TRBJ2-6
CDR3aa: CASSIGRPLQRGANVLTF
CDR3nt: TGTGCCAGTAGTATAGGCCGCCCACTACAGAGGGGGGCCAACGTCCTGACTTTC

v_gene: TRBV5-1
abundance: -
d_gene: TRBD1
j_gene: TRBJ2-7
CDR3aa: CASSLLGLGQGYEQYF
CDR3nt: TGCGCCAGCAGCTTGCTTGGTTTGGGACAGGGGTACGAGCAGTACTTC

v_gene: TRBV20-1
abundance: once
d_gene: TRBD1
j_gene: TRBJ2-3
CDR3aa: CSAIRDRGSTDTQYF
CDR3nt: TGCAGTGCTATTCGGGACAGAGGGTCCACAGATACGCAGTATTTT

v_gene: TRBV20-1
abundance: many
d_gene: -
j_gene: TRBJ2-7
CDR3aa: CSARQGYEQYF
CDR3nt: TGCAGTGCTAGACAGGGCTACGAGCAGTACTTC

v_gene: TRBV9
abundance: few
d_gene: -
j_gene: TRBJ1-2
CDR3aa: CASSVDEVNYGYTF
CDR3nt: TGTGCCAGCAGCGTAGATGAAGTTAACTATGGCTACACCTTC

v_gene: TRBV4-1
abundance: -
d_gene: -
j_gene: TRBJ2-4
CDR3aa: CASSQEQGPKNIQYF
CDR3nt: TGCGCCAGCAGCCAAGAGCAGGGCCCGAAAAACATTCAGTACTTC

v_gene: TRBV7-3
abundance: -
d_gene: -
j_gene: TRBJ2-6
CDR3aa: CASSGAGVLTF
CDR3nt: TGTGCCAGCAGTGGGGCGGGGGTCCTGACTTTC

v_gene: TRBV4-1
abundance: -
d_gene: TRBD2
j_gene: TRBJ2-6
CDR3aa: CASSQSLKAGIGSGANVLTF
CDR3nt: TGCGCCAGCAGTCAGTCCCTCAAAGCGGGAATTGGCTCTGGGGCCAACGTCCTGACTTTC

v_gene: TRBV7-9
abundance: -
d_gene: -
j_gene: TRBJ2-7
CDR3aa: CASSFQGISPYEQYF
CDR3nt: TGTGCCAGCAGTTTCCAGGGAATCTCTCCCTACGAGCAGTACTTC

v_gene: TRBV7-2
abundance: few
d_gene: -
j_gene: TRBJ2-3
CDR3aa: CASSLGAVRADTQYF
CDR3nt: TGTGCCAGCAGCTTGGGGGCAGTAAGGGCAGATACGCAGTATTTT

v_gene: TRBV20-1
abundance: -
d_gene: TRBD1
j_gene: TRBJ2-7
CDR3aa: CSASPGQSSYEQYF
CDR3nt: TGCAGTGCTAGCCCGGGACAGTCCTCCTATGAGCAGTACTTC

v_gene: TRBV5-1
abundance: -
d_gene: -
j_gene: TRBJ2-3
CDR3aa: CASTRTTTDTQYF
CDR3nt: TGCGCCAGCACCCGGACGACCACAGATACGCAGTATTTT

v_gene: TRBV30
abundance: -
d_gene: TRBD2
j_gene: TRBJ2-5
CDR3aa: CAWSVHSGAVETQYF
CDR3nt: TGTGCCTGGAGTGTGCATAGCGGGGCGGTGGAGACCCAGTACTTC

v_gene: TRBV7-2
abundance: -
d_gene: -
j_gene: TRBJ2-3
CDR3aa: CASSLRGLGTDTQYF
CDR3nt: TGTGCCAGCAGCTTAAGGGGTTTGGGAACAGATACGCAGTATTTT

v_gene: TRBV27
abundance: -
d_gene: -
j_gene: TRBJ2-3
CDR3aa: CASSLGVRDLTDTQYF
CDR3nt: TGTGCCAGCAGTTTGGGGGTCCGGGACCTCACAGATACGCAGTATTTT

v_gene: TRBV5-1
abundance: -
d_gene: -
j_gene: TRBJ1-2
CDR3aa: CASSPKASDGYTF
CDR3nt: TGCGCCAGCAGCCCTAAAGCGTCTGACGGCTACACCTTC

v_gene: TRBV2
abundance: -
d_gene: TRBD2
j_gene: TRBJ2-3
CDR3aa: CASTRLAGTDTQYF
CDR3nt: TGTGCCAGCACCCGACTAGCGGGCACAGATACGCAGTATTTT

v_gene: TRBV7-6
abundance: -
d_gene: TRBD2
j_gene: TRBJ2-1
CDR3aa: CASSLGAGGSYNEQFF
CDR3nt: TGTGCCAGCAGCTTAGGAGCGGGAGGGTCCTACAATGAGCAGTTCTTC

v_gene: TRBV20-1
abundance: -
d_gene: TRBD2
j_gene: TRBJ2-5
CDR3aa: CSAPIPGLAGTYQETQYF
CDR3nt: TGCAGTGCCCCGATTCCGGGACTAGCGGGAACGTACCAAGAGACCCAGTACTTC

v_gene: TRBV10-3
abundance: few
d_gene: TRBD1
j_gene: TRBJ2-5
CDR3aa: CAISGTGYQETQYF
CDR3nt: TGTGCCATCAGTGGGACAGGGTACCAAGAGACCCAGTACTTC

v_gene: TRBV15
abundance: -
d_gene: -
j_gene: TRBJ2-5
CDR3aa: CATSIQGRRRDFETQYF
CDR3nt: TGTGCCACCAGCATCCAGGGACGGCGGAGGGACTTTGAGACCCAGTACTTC

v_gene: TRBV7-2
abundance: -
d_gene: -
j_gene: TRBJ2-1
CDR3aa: CAVGGQHGGYYNEQFF
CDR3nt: TGTGCCGTTGGTGGACAGCACGGGGGCTACTACAATGAGCAGTTCTTC

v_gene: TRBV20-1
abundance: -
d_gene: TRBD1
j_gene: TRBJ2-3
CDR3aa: CSATTGERSDTQYF
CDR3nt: TGCAGTGCTACCACAGGGGAGAGGTCAGATACGCAGTATTTT

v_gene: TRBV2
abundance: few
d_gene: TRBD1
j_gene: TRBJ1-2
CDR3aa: CASSTDRNYGYTF
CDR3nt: TGTGCCAGCAGTACGGACAGGAACTATGGCTACACCTTC

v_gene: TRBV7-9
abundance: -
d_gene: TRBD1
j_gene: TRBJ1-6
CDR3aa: CASGRQGNSPLHF
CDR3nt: TGTGCCAGCGGACGACAGGGTAATTCACCCCTCCACTTT

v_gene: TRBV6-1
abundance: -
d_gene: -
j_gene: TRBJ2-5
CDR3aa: CASSILSGYQETQYF
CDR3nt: TGTGCCAGCAGCATCCTTAGCGGTTATCAAGAGACCCAGTACTTC

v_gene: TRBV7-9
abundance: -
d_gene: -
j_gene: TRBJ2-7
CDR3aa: CASSFYGQSSSYEQYF
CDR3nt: TGTGCCAGCAGCTTTTATGGGCAGAGCAGCTCCTACGAGCAGTACTTC

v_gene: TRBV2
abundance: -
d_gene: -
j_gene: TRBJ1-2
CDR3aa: CASSTDSRSNYGYTF
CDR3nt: TGTGCCAGCAGTACCGACAGCCGTTCAAACTATGGCTACACCTTC

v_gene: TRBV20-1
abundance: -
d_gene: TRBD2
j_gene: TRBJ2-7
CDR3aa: CSARDRLAGGLSYEQYF
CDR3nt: TGCAGTGCTAGAGATCGCCTAGCGGGGGGTCTCTCCTACGAGCAGTACTTC

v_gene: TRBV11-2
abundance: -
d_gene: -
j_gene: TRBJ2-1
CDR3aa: CASSLAAFNEQFF
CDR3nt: TGTGCCAGCAGCTTAGCCGCATTTAATGAGCAGTTCTTC

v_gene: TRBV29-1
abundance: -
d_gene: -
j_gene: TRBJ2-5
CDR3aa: CSVGSLGGDQETQYF
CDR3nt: TGCAGCGTTGGGTCCCTAGGGGGAGACCAAGAGACCCAGTACTTC

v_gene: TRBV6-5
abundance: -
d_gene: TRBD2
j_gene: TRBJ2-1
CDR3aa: CASNPSGRANEQFF
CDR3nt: TGTGCCAGCAACCCTAGCGGGAGGGCCAATGAGCAGTTCTTC

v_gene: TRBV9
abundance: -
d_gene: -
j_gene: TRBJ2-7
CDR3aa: CASSVDNSAGYEQYF
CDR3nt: TGTGCCAGCAGCGTAGATAATAGCGCAGGCTACGAGCAGTACTTC

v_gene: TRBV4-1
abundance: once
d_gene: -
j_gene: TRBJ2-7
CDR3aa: CASSQHLSYEQYF
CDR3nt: TGCGCCAGCAGCCAGCATTTATCCTACGAGCAGTACTTC

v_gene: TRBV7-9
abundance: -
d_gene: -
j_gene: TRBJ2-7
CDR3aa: CASSLGAGLEQYF
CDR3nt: TGTGCCAGCAGCCTCGGAGCAGGGTTGGAGCAGTACTTC

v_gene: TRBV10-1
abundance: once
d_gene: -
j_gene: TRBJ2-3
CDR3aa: CASSGERQDTQYF
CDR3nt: TGCGCCAGCAGTGGGGAAAGGCAAGATACGCAGTATTTT